These 30 T cell receptor beta chains were sequenced from one sample in a study of regulatory T cells in long-lasting Graves disease. Construction of the TCR beta libraries employed iRepertoire HTBI primers in conjunction with Arm-PCR of CDR3 regions. TCRdb fed the multiplex PCR reads into MiXCR, producing one record per CDR3 protein. Of around 500,000 distinct CDR3 sequences listed, 15% to 20% are singletons. Stated time point: newly diagnosed GD, antithyroid drugs for less than 3 months. Extracted PBMC RNA gave rise to the TCR library. These same data were also listed under a study on T cells in Graves' hyperthyroidism and ophthalmopathy.

The input for sequencing was peripheral blood mononuclear cells (PBMCs), taken at new diagnosis, from a patient treated with antithyroid drugs. The receptors here all came from a woman aged 35-65 years with Graves disease.

Details on this clonotype: At one boundary the junction diverges from the germline segment, which might be a read error. The gene calls are TRBV6-5 and TRBJ1-2; D is perhaps TRBD1 (5 bases). Germline V gene data show CDR1 as MNHEY and CDR2 as SVGAGI. The CDR3 is made up of 14 amino acids. As DNA, the CDR3 is TGTGCCTGCAGTTACGGGACGGACTTCTATGGCTACACCTTC. Encoded protein: CACSYGTDFYGYTF.

This clonotype was seen at least ten times. The rearrangement links TRBV18 to TRBJ2-1; D gene unclear. Germline V gives CDR1 KGHSH, CDR2 LQKENI. Trimming took 3 bases from V and 5 from J, leaving 11 bases between them. CDR3 size: 14 residues. The CDR3 loop reads CASSPTSGDNEQFF. The CDR3 DNA follows: TGTGCCAGCTCACCGACCTCGGGCGACAATGAGCAGTTCTTC.

This clonotype was recorded many times. The V and J genes are TRBV5-1 and TRBJ2-7, with a weak D call TRBD2 (6 bases). The CDR3 has 14 amino acids. Germline V CDR1 and CDR2: SGHRS, YFSETQ. The V gene lost 0 bases and the J gene lost 4 bases, with 11 bases spanning the gap. The CDR3 DNA reads TGCGCCAGCAGCTTGGCGGCAGGACTATACGAGCAGTACTTC. As protein: CASSLAAGLYEQYF. The variable domain in full, with the rest retrieved from reference TRBV5-1 and TRBJ2-7, is KAGVTQTPRYLIKTRGQQVTLSCSPISGHRSVSWYQQTPGQGLQFLFEYFSETQRNKGNFPGRFSGRQFSNSRSEMNVSTLELGDSALYLCASSLAAGLYEQYFGPGTRLTVT.

This chain connects TRBV7-2 to TRBJ2-3; no clear D gene. There are 13 residues in the CDR3. V was shortened by 7 bases and J by 3 bases, with 11 bases between the two germline ends. Germline V gives CDR1 SGHTA, CDR2 FQGNSA. CDR3 amino acids: CASNLRVTDTQYF. CDR3 DNA: TGTGCCAGCAACCTTAGGGTTACAGATACGCAGTATTTT. The full variable domain, its missing parts supplied by reference TRBV7-2 and TRBJ2-3, is GAGVSQSPSNKVTEKGKDVELRCDPISGHTALYWYRQSLGQGLEFLIYFQGNSAPDKSGLPSDRFSAERTGGSVSTLTIQRTQQEDSAVYLCASNLRVTDTQYFGPGTRLTVL.

The chain recombines TRBV24-1 with TRBJ2-7, with TRBD1 identical over 10 bases. In germline, CDR1 is KGHDR, CDR2 SFDVKD. The length of the CDR3 is 19 residues. Losses at the gene ends were 3 bases for V and 2 bases for J; bases not matched to a gene: 15. The CDR3 here is CATSDPFGPVTGGTYEQYF. The CDR3 region has the DNA TGTGCCACCAGTGATCCCTTTGGGCCAGTGACAGGGGGCACCTACGAGCAGTACTTC.

This clonotype showed up just a few times. The V and J genes are TRBV7-6 and TRBJ2-7; D gene uncertain. The CDR3 length is 14 residues. Germline V gene data show CDR1 as SGHVS and CDR2 as FNYEAQ. The ends were cut back, 6 bases at V and 0 bases at J, with 12 bases in the middle. The CDR3 nucleotides read TGTGCCAGCAGAGAGAGGCAGGCCTCCTACGAGCAGTACTTC. This encodes CASRERQASYEQYF.

V gene TRBV18 combines with J gene TRBJ1-1; TRBD1 matches at 7 bases. The CDR3 contains 15 residues. Trimming removed 3 bases from V and 6 bases from J; junction bases left unmatched: 10. Germline CDR1 and CDR2: KGHSH and LQKENI. CDR3 sequence: CASSPIPTGKPEAFF. The DNA of the CDR3 is TGTGCCAGCTCACCGATTCCGACAGGGAAGCCTGAAGCTTTCTTT.

This clonotype was seen ten or more times. The chain recombines TRBV11-2 with TRBJ2-3; the D gene is possibly TRBD2 (5 bases). This CDR3 spans 13 amino acids. From germline, CDR1 is SGHAT and CDR2 FQNNGV. V was shortened by 5 bases and J by 3 bases, with 9 bases between the two germline ends. This CDR3 is CASSRRSTDTQYF. The CDR3 nucleotides read TGTGCCAGCAGCCGGAGGTCGACAGATACGCAGTATTTT.

Ten or more counts support this clonotype. V gene TRBV27 combines with J gene TRBJ2-1; tentative D call: TRBD2 (6 bases). CDR3 length: 11 amino acids. The V end lost 5 bases, the J end lost 9 bases, and 8 bases lay between the germline ends. In germline, CDR1 is MNHEY, CDR2 SMNVEV (reference sequence). CDR3 amino acids: CASSRGIEQFF. The CDR3 region has the DNA TGTGCCAGCAGTCGGGGGATTGAGCAGTTCTTC.

This clonotype was seen more than once but under ten times. The chain combines TRBV6-1 with TRBJ2-4; 7 positions match TRBD1. The CDR3 covers 16 residues. V gave up 5 bases and J gave up 8 bases; unmatched junction bases: 15. The germline V gene encodes CDR1 MNHNS and CDR2 SASEGT. The CDR3 reads CASSRDRAVAGDIQYF. The DNA of the CDR3 is TGTGCCAGCAGTCGTGACAGGGCGGTCGCCGGGGACATTCAGTACTTC.

In this sample, this clonotype turned up many times. V usage is TRBV30 and J usage is TRBJ2-1; 8 nucleotides align to TRBD1. In germline, CDR1 is GTSNPN, CDR2 SVGIG (reference sequence). This CDR3 has 15 residues. The junction had 6 bases not matched to a gene; V was cut back by 3 bases and J by 2 bases. The CDR3 here is CAWRDRAHPYNEQFF. The CDR3 DNA is TGTGCCTGGAGGGACAGGGCTCACCCCTACAATGAGCAGTTCTTC.

This clonotype was seen a handful of times. The chain couples TRBV2 to TRBJ1-6; D is perhaps TRBD1 (6 bases). This CDR3 is built from 15 residues. Germline CDR1 is SNHLY and CDR2 is FYNNEI. Trimming left V 2 bases short and J 5 bases short, with 10 bases between. The CDR3 loop is CASSESGDHNSPLHF. The DNA of the CDR3 is TGTGCCAGCAGTGAATCAGGGGACCATAATTCACCCCTCCACTTT.

The rearrangement links TRBV5-1 to TRBJ1-2; D remains unclear. CDR3 size: 13 residues. Germline V gives CDR1 SGHRS, CDR2 YFSETQ. Trimming removed 2 bases from V and 8 bases from J, with 13 bases in between. The CDR3 sequence is CASSFQQAWGYTF. Written as DNA, the CDR3 is TGCGCCAGCAGCTTCCAGCAAGCTTGGGGCTACACCTTC.

This chain connects TRBV7-2 to TRBJ2-1, with D possibly matching TRBD2 (6 bases). V lost 5 bases and J 4 bases, leaving 12 bases between the germline ends. Germline-derived CDR1 and CDR2 are SGHTA and FQGNSA. The CDR3 loop spans 14 amino acids. The CDR3 DNA is TGTGCCAGCAGCCTCAGCGGGCAATACAATGAGCAGTTCTTC. Its protein product is CASSLSGQYNEQFF.

This clonotype came up many times. The genes are TRBV20-1 and TRBJ2-1; unclear D gene. The V gene's germline CDR1 is DFQATT and CDR2 SNEGSKA (reference sequence). This CDR3 contains 13 residues. V lost 0 bases to trimming and J lost 4 bases, with 7 bases between them. CDR3 sequence (DNA): TGCAGTGCTAGAGACGACCTGTACAATGAGCAGTTCTTC. Translation: CSARDDLYNEQFF.

Ten or more counts support this clonotype. This chain connects TRBV2 to TRBJ1-4; D is perhaps TRBD1 (6 bases). V was trimmed by 4 bases and J by 0 bases, leaving 9 bases between them. Germline V gene lookup returns CDR1 SNHLY and CDR2 FYNNEI. This CDR3 region has 15 residues. The DNA for the CDR3 is TGTGCCAGCAGTGGACAGGTTTCAACTAATGAAAAACTGTTTTTT. Translation: CASSGQVSTNEKLFF.

The gene calls are TRBV5-1 and TRBJ2-7, with 11 bases fitting TRBD1. Per the germline V gene, CDR1 is SGHRS and CDR2 is YFSETQ. The CDR3 covers 16 residues. V was pared by 0 bases and J by 3 bases, with 5 bases of the junction left unmatched. The CDR3: CASSLDWDRGNYEQYF. DNA for the CDR3: TGCGCCAGCAGCTTGGACTGGGACAGGGGGAACTACGAGCAGTACTTC.

This clonotype was counted at least ten times. The chain employs TRBV20-1 and TRBJ1-2, with 10 bases that match TRBD1. Trimming took 4 bases from V and 8 from J; bases not matched to a gene: 10. Looked up from germline, CDR1 is DFQATT and CDR2 is SNEGSKA (reference sequence). The CDR3 contains 14 residues. The CDR3 region has the DNA TGCAGTGCTACGCGAGTCCGGGACAGGGGCGGCTACACCTTC. It codes for CSATRVRDRGGYTF.

This clonotype appeared a few times. The CDR3 region has the DNA TGTGCCAGCAGCCCCTCGGGCAGGGGCAATTCACCCCTCCACTTT. Residues: CASSPSGRGNSPLHF. The chain couples TRBV3-1 to TRBJ1-6, with D perhaps matching TRBD1 (6 bases). V was cut by 4 bases and J by 7 bases, with 14 bases left in between. The CDR3 totals 15 residues. The germline gives CDR1 LGHDT, CDR2 YNNKEL (reference sequence). Supplemented by reference TRBV3-1 and TRBJ1-6, the full variable domain reads DTAVSQTPKYLVTQMGNDKSIKCEQNLGHDTMYWYKQDSKKFLKIMFSYNNKELIINETVPNRFSPKSPDKAHLNLHINSLELGDSAVYFCASSPSGRGNSPLHFGNGTRLTVT.

The gene calls are TRBV7-9 and TRBJ1-2; D remains unclear. Germline V CDR1 and CDR2: SEHNR, FQNEAQ (reference sequence). Trimming left V 1 base short and J 6 bases short, with 12 bases between. This CDR3 comprises 14 residues. As DNA, the CDR3 is TGTGCCAGCAGCTTAGGTTTTAGAGGCGATGGCTACACCTTC. Its protein is CASSLGFRGDGYTF.

This chain joins TRBV7-9 and TRBJ1-1; 7 nucleotides align to TRBD1. The CDR3 runs to 15 residues. Germline lookup yields CDR1 SEHNR and CDR2 FQNEAQ (reference sequence). The trim removed 3 bases at V and 4 bases at J, leaving 8 bases unmatched. CDR3 residues: CASSFLRQGATEAFF. CDR3 nucleotides: TGTGCCAGCAGCTTCCTCAGACAGGGAGCCACTGAAGCTTTCTTT.

The V gene is TRBV3-1, the J gene TRBJ2-2, with D perhaps TRBD1 (5 bases). CDR3 length equals 16 residues. Trimming left V 4 bases short and J 5 bases short, with 17 bases between. Germline V gene data show CDR1 as LGHDT and CDR2 as YNNKEL (reference sequence). CDR3 nucleotide sequence: TGTGCCAGCAGCCGGGGCCAGGGTGGTTGGACCGGGGAGCTGTTTTTT. Translation gives CASSRGQGGWTGELFF.

J is TRBJ1-5 and V is TRBV6-9; D gene uncertain. The CDR3 has 14 residues. The germline V and J ends were trimmed by 3 bases and 4 bases, with 10 bases remaining between them. The germline gives CDR1 MNHGY, CDR2 SVAAGI. Here the CDR3 reads CASSYPEKNQPQHF. CDR3 coding DNA: TGTGCCAGCAGTTACCCAGAGAAAAATCAGCCCCAGCATTTT.

This clonotype was seen a few times. The CDR3 sequence is CATSDSDRGQTGELFF. The CDR3 DNA sequence: TGTGCCACCAGTGACTCTGACAGGGGGCAGACCGGGGAGCTGTTTTTT. The J gene is TRBJ2-2, the V gene TRBV24-1; 10 nucleotides match TRBD1. Trimming at V came to 4 bases and at J to 5 bases, leaving 6 bases not matched to a gene. This CDR3 is 16 amino acids long. Germline V gene lookup returns CDR1 KGHDR and CDR2 SFDVKD.

As concerns this clonotype: A much more abundant neighbour one base away suggests this may be a read error. V and J are TRBV20-1 and TRBJ1-1; 7 bases are shared with TRBD1. The junction had 7 bases not matched to a gene; V was cut back by 2 bases and J by 4 bases. The length of the CDR3 is 14 residues. Germline CDR1 and CDR2: DFQATT and SNEGSKA (reference sequence). This chain's CDR3 is CSARPGGGGTEAFF. CDR3 bases: TGCAGTGCTAGACCAGGGGGAGGGGGCACTGAAGCTTTCTTT.

This rearrangement joins TRBV6-5 to TRBJ2-3; D not resolved. The V end lost 4 bases, the J end lost 2 bases, and 10 bases lay between the germline ends. The germline CDR1 and CDR2 sequences are MNHEY and SVGAGI. This CDR3 comprises 14 residues. CDR3 sequence reads: CASSSEPLTDTQYF. As DNA, the CDR3 is TGTGCCAGCAGTTCGGAGCCTCTCACAGATACGCAGTATTTT.

The sample holds a few counts of this clonotype. The J gene is TRBJ1-4, the V gene TRBV18; D gene uncertain. Germline CDR1 is KGHSH and CDR2 is LQKENI. The CDR3 covers 14 residues. Trimming stripped 10 bases from V and 0 bases from J, with 12 bases between. This CDR3 is CATANGATNEKLFF. DNA for the CDR3: TGTGCCACCGCTAACGGGGCAACTAATGAAAAACTGTTTTTT.

This clonotype came up many times. The chain has TRBV20-1 and TRBJ2-7; no firm D call. V was cut by 0 bases and J by 3 bases, with 6 bases left in between. The V gene's germline CDR1 is DFQATT and CDR2 SNEGSKA (reference sequence). The CDR3 runs 12 residues. The CDR3 region has the DNA TGCAGTGCTAGAGATCTGGGCTACGAGCAGTACTTC. Its translation is CSARDLGYEQYF.

In this sample, this clonotype turned up a few times. The chain joins TRBV10-3 to TRBJ1-2, with no clear D. This CDR3 contains 14 residues. V shed 6 bases and J shed 8 bases, with 19 bases lying between them. Germline V gene lookup returns CDR1 ENHRY and CDR2 SYGVKD. The CDR3, as DNA: TGTGCCATCAGAGGCTTGTACAATAGCAGAGGCTACACCTTC. Translating it yields CAIRGLYNSRGYTF.

CDR3 coding DNA: TGCAGTGCTAGAGAGAGATTTAAAGGGGAGCTGTTTTTT. This codes for CSARERFKGELFF. The rearrangement uses TRBV20-1 and TRBJ2-2; D gene ambiguous. V was shortened by 0 bases and J by 8 bases, with 10 bases between the two germline ends. The CDR3 extends over 13 amino acids. The germline gives CDR1 DFQATT, CDR2 SNEGSKA (reference sequence).